The 31 T cell receptor beta chains below were found in one sample sequenced in a study of cytotoxic CD8 clonotypes in ibrutinib-treated CLL. Repertoires were generated with immunoSEQ multiplex PCR, while TCRdb's copy carries only in-frame clones and drops some. The sample lists about 44,000 clones, about 70% occurring once. Specimen: PBMCs, collected after 12 months of ibrutinib treatment. These TCRs come from a human donor with chronic lymphocytic leukemia.

The chain employs TRBV6-5 and TRBJ2-1, with D possibly matching TRBD2 (7 bases). Germline loops: CDR1 MNHEY, CDR2 SVGAGI. This CDR3 has 15 residues. The V end lost 6 bases, the J end lost 8 bases, and 20 bases lay between the germline ends. The CDR3 DNA follows: TGTGCCAGCAGGACCTCATCGGGGGGCTGGGATGAGCAGTTCTTC. It specifies CASRTSSGGWDEQFF.

As DNA, the CDR3 is TGTGCCTGGAGTGTACCCGGGGGCGCGGACACTGAAGCTTTCTTT. Protein: CAWSVPGGADTEAFF. This sequence joins TRBV30 and TRBJ1-1; D may be TRBD1 (6 bases). Trimming removed 0 bases at V and 3 bases at J, with 14 bases between. Germline CDR1 is GTSNPN and CDR2 is SVGIG (reference sequence). The CDR3 is made up of 15 amino acids.

This chain uses TRBV29-1 with TRBJ2-7, with D perhaps TRBD1 (5 bases). There are 12 residues in the CDR3. Per germline, CDR1 SQVTM and CDR2 ANQGSEA. The germline V and J ends were trimmed by 2 bases and 6 bases, with 11 bases remaining between them. CDR3 nucleotides: TGCAGCGTTGAACCCAGGGTCGGCGAGCAGTACTTC. Protein: CSVEPRVGEQYF.

The rearrangement links TRBV5-4 to TRBJ2-3; perhaps D is TRBD1 or TRBD2 (5 bases each). Germline assignment: CDR1 SGHNT and CDR2 YYREEE (reference sequence). The CDR3 has 14 amino acids. V was pared by 4 bases and J by 6 bases, with 15 bases between. DNA for the CDR3: TGTGCCAGCAGCGACCAATCATGGGGGGATACGCAGTATTTT. It yields the protein CASSDQSWGDTQYF. Full variable domain (missing parts from reference TRBV5-4 and TRBJ2-3): ETGVTQSPTHLIKTRGQQVTLRCSSQSGHNTVSWYQQALGQGPQFIFQYYREEENGRGNFPPRFSGLQFPNYSSELNVNALELDDSALYLCASSDQSWGDTQYFGPGTRLTVL.

V and J are TRBV5-1 and TRBJ1-4; D not resolved. With 0 bases removed from V and 15 bases from J, the gap between germline ends came to 18 bases. The CDR3 contains 14 residues. In germline, CDR1 is SGHRS, CDR2 YFSETQ. The CDR3 here is CASSLDVGSWLLFF. In DNA form, the CDR3 reads TGCGCCAGCAGCTTGGATGTAGGCTCGTGGTTGTTGTTTTTT.

The chain employs TRBV5-1 and TRBJ1-1; D is unclear. There are 13 residues in the CDR3. CDR1 and CDR2 from the germline V gene are SGHRS and YFSETQ. Trimming stripped 1 base from V and 1 base from J, with 5 bases between. In DNA form, the CDR3 reads TGCGCCAGCAGCTTGCTGCAGAACACTGAAGCTTTCTTT. It encodes CASSLLQNTEAFF. Combining the CDR3 with reference TRBV5-1 and TRBJ1-1 gives the whole variable domain KAGVTQTPRYLIKTRGQQVTLSCSPISGHRSVSWYQQTPGQGLQFLFEYFSETQRNKGNFPGRFSGRQFSNSRSEMNVSTLELGDSALYLCASSLLQNTEAFFGQGTRLTVV.

The CDR3 protein is CASSLGQRGAGNTIYF. DNA for the CDR3: TGTGCCAGCAGTTTAGGTCAAAGGGGTGCAGGAAACACCATATATTTT. The rearrangement uses TRBV28 and TRBJ1-3; TRBD1 might be the D (5 bases). CDR1 is MDHEN, CDR2 SYDVKM, per germline. With 2 bases removed from V and 4 bases from J, the gap between germline ends came to 15 bases. This CDR3 region has 16 residues.

The chain is built from TRBV11-2 and TRBJ1-4; maybe TRBD1 (6 bases). The CDR3 consists of 16 residues. CDR1 and CDR2 from the germline V gene are SGHAT and FQNNGV. Trimming cost V 5 bases and J 1 base, with 14 bases left between them. DNA of the CDR3: TGTGCCAGCAGCGATCACAGGGACGGAACTAATGAAAAACTGTTTTTT. It specifies CASSDHRDGTNEKLFF.

The gene calls are TRBV27 and TRBJ1-1; TRBD1 is a possible D gene (5 bases). Germline V lookup: CDR1 MNHEY, CDR2 SMNVEV (reference sequence). Between the trimmed V and J ends, which lost 6 bases and 4 bases, there was a span of 15 bases. The CDR3 runs 14 residues. CDR3 loop: CASRRWDPATEAFF. The CDR3 nucleotides are TGTGCCAGCAGGAGATGGGACCCCGCCACTGAAGCTTTCTTT.

The chain couples TRBV5-4 to TRBJ2-1, with D uncertain. Germline values: CDR1 SGHNT, CDR2 YYREEE (reference sequence). The CDR3 length is 15 residues. Trimming shortened V by 1 base and J by 7 bases, and 15 bases separated the two germline ends. CDR3: CASSLHGTWGNEQFF. The CDR3 coding sequence is TGTGCCAGCAGCTTGCATGGAACGTGGGGAAATGAGCAGTTCTTC.

Judged by abundance, this clone is medium-sized (0.01 to 0.1%). The CDR3 region has the DNA TGTGCCAGCAGCTTTAGGCCGTCCGGGACAAGCCTTGAAAAACTGTTTTTT. Translating gives CASSFRPSGTSLEKLFF. The J gene is TRBJ1-4, the V gene TRBV7-8, with D perhaps matching TRBD1 (6 bases). Germline values: CDR1 SGHVS, CDR2 FQNEAQ. V was pared by 3 bases and J by 7 bases, with 21 bases between. CDR3 size: 17 residues.

This rearrangement joins TRBV4-1 to TRBJ2-5, with 11 bases fitting TRBD2. This CDR3 region has 16 residues. Germline V gene data show CDR1 as MGHRA and CDR2 as YSYEKL. The V segment lost 4 bases and the J segment 7 bases; nucleotides outside the gene matches: 11. The CDR3 DNA is TGCGCCAGCAGCCCGAGACTAGCGGGGTTCGAAGGGACCCAGTACTTC. The encoded protein is CASSPRLAGFEGTQYF.

The CDR3 DNA reads as TGTGCCAGCAGCTTACAGGGGGCCCCCTATAATTCACCCCTCCACTTT. Residues: CASSLQGAPYNSPLHF. V is TRBV5-6 and J is TRBJ1-6; 9 bases align to TRBD1. Germline trimming cut 2 bases from V and 2 bases from J; bases unmatched to any gene: 2. From germline, CDR1 is SGHDT and CDR2 YYEEEE. The CDR3 spans 16 residues.

V gene TRBV19 combines with J gene TRBJ1-1; D unresolved. Trimming removed 1 base at V and 5 bases at J, with 8 bases between. Per germline, CDR1 LNHDA and CDR2 SQIVND (reference sequence). This CDR3 has 13 residues. The CDR3 DNA reads as TGTGCCAGTAGTATAGGATTGGGGACTGAAGCTTTCTTT. Translated, it gives CASSIGLGTEAFF.

The CDR3 nucleotides are TGCGCCAGCAGTCAGACAAGACCTAATGAAAAACTGTTTTTT. It translates to CASSQTRPNEKLFF. The rearrangement links TRBV10-2 to TRBJ1-4; D gene ambiguous. There are 14 residues in the CDR3. Between the trimmed V and J ends, which lost 5 bases and 3 bases, there was a span of 10 bases. CDR1 WSHSY and CDR2 SAAADI come from the germline V gene.

The V call is TRBV2, the J call TRBJ2-5, with D unclear. Germline V lookup: CDR1 SNHLY, CDR2 FYNNEI. With 7 bases removed from V and 3 bases from J, the gap between germline ends came to 6 bases. The CDR3 contains 11 residues. CDR3 in DNA: TGTGCCAGCATAAAGGAAGAGACCCAGTACTTC. This translates into CASIKEETQYF. The full variable domain, with the rest looked up from reference TRBV2 and TRBJ2-5, is EPEVTQTPSHQVTQMGQEVILRCVPISNHLYFYWYRQILGQKVEFLVSFYNNEISEKSEIFDDQFSVERPDGSNFTLKIRSTKLEDSAMYFCASIKEETQYFGPGTRLLVL.

This clone was picked up a small number of times. The chain joins TRBV11-2 to TRBJ2-7; no clear D gene. Per the germline V gene, CDR1 is SGHAT and CDR2 is FQNNGV. The CDR3 is 13 amino acids. The V and J ends lost 1 base and 3 bases respectively, with 7 bases between them. The CDR3 bases are TGTGCCAGCAGCTTAGCAGAAAGCTACGAGCAGTACTTC. This gives the protein CASSLAESYEQYF.

This sequence joins TRBV18 and TRBJ1-1, with D possibly being TRBD1 (6 bases). Germline values: CDR1 KGHSH, CDR2 LQKENI. Trimming left V 0 bases short and J 1 base short, with 12 bases between. The CDR3 has 16 amino acids. In DNA form, the CDR3 reads TGTGCCAGCTCACCACCGAACAGGGCACGGAACACTGAAGCTTTCTTT. Protein: CASSPPNRARNTEAFF. Drawing the rest from reference TRBV18 and TRBJ1-1, the complete variable domain is NAGVMQNPRHLVRRRGQEARLRCSPMKGHSHVYWYRQLPEEGLKFMVYLQKENIIDESGMPKERFSAEFPKEGPSILRIQQVVRGDSAAYFCASSPPNRARNTEAFFGQGTRLTVV.

This clone was recorded a few times. The CDR3 is CASSPPKIGLAGITGELFF. The CDR3 DNA is TGTGCCAGCTCACCACCGAAAATAGGACTAGCGGGGATCACCGGGGAGCTGTTTTTT. V is TRBV18 and J is TRBJ2-2; 12 bases fit TRBD2. J was trimmed by 4 bases and V by 0 bases; bases with no gene match: 9. The length of the CDR3 is 19 residues. Germline V gives CDR1 KGHSH, CDR2 LQKENI.

V usage is TRBV19 and J usage is TRBJ1-1; TRBD1 agrees at 7 bases. Trimming cost V 3 bases and J 7 bases; bases outside gene matches: 8. The CDR3 is made up of 14 amino acids. Germline V gives CDR1 LNHDA, CDR2 SQIVND (reference sequence). For the CDR3, the DNA is TGTGCCAGTAGTATGGCACAGGGGCTAGGTGAAGCTTTCTTT. It is translated as CASSMAQGLGEAFF.

The V call is TRBV2, the J call TRBJ2-7; possible D gene TRBD1, 5 bases. Germline CDR1 SNHLY, CDR2 FYNNEI. The CDR3 runs 14 residues. V shed 6 bases and J shed 3 bases, with 15 bases lying between them. CDR3 in amino acids: CASSVRVYVYEQYF. CDR3 bases: TGTGCCAGCAGCGTCAGGGTTTACGTCTACGAGCAGTACTTC. Using reference TRBV2 and TRBJ2-7 for the parts outside the CDR3, the full variable domain is EPEVTQTPSHQVTQMGQEVILRCVPISNHLYFYWYRQILGQKVEFLVSFYNNEISEKSEIFDDQFSVERPDGSNFTLKIRSTKLEDSAMYFCASSVRVYVYEQYFGPGTRLTVT.

The J gene is TRBJ2-7, the V gene TRBV27; 9 bases align to TRBD1. Germline lookup yields CDR1 MNHEY and CDR2 SMNVEV (reference sequence). The CDR3 spans 15 residues. The trim removed 4 bases at V and 2 bases at J, leaving 6 bases unmatched. The DNA of the CDR3 is TGTGCCAGCAGTTCTGGACAGGGGATCGCCTACGAGCAGTACTTC. Translation gives CASSSGQGIAYEQYF.

The chain combines TRBV9 with TRBJ1-3; the D gene is possibly TRBD1 (6 bases). The CDR3 contains 17 residues. The ends were cut back, 1 base at V and 0 bases at J, with 14 bases in the middle. The germline V gene encodes CDR1 SGDLS and CDR2 YYNGEE. CDR3 sequence: CASSVIPDSSSGNTIYF. DNA of the CDR3: TGTGCCAGCAGCGTAATCCCGGACAGTAGCTCTGGAAACACCATATATTTT.

This sequence joins TRBV6-5 and TRBJ1-5; no reliable D call. The CDR3 extends over 14 amino acids. Germline values: CDR1 MNHEY, CDR2 SVGAGI. The V gene lost 0 bases and the J gene lost 4 bases, with 7 bases spanning the gap. This CDR3 is CASSYSGGNQPQHF. Written as DNA, the CDR3 is TGTGCCAGCAGTTACTCGGGAGGAAATCAGCCCCAGCATTTT.

A few counts support this clone. CDR3 DNA sequence: TGTGCCAGCAGGGCGGGGGGGGTGCAAGAGACCCAGTACTTC. Encoded protein: CASRAGGVQETQYF. The V gene is TRBV6-1, the J gene TRBJ2-5, with 9 positions matching TRBD2. V shed 6 bases and J 2 bases; nucleotides not matched to a gene: 4. The CDR3 consists of 14 residues. Germline V lookup: CDR1 MNHNS, CDR2 SASEGT.

This chain connects TRBV28 to TRBJ2-2; D ambiguous. The CDR3 length is 15 residues. Trimming pared 7 bases from V and 1 base from J, leaving 13 bases between. Germline V gene lookup returns CDR1 MDHEN and CDR2 SYDVKM. CDR3 sequence reads: CASISHDLNTGELFF. The CDR3 region has the DNA TGTGCCAGCATTTCCCATGACCTGAACACCGGGGAGCTGTTTTTT.

This clone was counted a single time. A much larger clone differs by one base, so this may be a read error. This chain uses TRBV9 with TRBJ2-5; D uncertain. Germline CDR1 and CDR2: SGDLS and YYNGEE. The CDR3 extends over 14 amino acids. The CDR3 DNA follows: TGTGCCGGCAGCCCAGATGGGCCCCAAGAGACCCAGTACTTC. This encodes CAGSPDGPQETQYF.

The V gene is TRBV30, the J gene TRBJ1-5, with D perhaps matching TRBD1 (6 bases). The V gene lost 2 bases and the J gene lost 5 bases, with 10 bases spanning the gap. CDR3 length equals 13 residues. The germline V gene has CDR1 GTSNPN and CDR2 SVGIG (reference sequence). The CDR3 sequence is CAWSNREDQPQHF. Written as DNA, the CDR3 is TGTGCCTGGAGTAACAGGGAAGATCAGCCCCAGCATTTT.

The chain carries TRBV7-9 and TRBJ2-3; 8 bases agree with TRBD2. With V trimmed by 2 bases and J by 4 bases, 5 bases remained unmatched. The CDR3 sequence is 15 residues long. Germline loops: CDR1 SEHNR, CDR2 FQNEAQ (reference sequence). In DNA, the CDR3 is TGTGCCAGCAGCTTAAGTACGGGGGGGTCAGATACGCAGTATTTT. Residues: CASSLSTGGSDTQYF.

The V gene is TRBV5-1, the J gene TRBJ1-4, with TRBD1 matching 11 bases. The CDR3 covers 15 residues. In germline, CDR1 is SGHRS, CDR2 YFSETQ. The J segment lost 7 bases and the V segment lost 0 bases, leaving 2 bases of the junction unmatched. This CDR3 is CASSLAGTGGEKLFF. The CDR3 nucleotides read TGCGCCAGCAGCTTGGCCGGGACAGGGGGTGAAAAACTGTTTTTT.

V and J are TRBV7-8 and TRBJ2-1; D unresolved. The CDR3 covers 11 residues. In germline, CDR1 is SGHVS, CDR2 FQNEAQ. The V gene lost 2 bases and the J gene lost 10 bases, with 6 bases spanning the gap. As DNA, the CDR3 is TGTGCCAGCAGCTTACGTCTGGAGCAGTTCTTC. It yields the protein CASSLRLEQFF.